This T cell receptor beta chain was sequenced during a study of T cell responses to AZD1222 COVID-19 vaccine. TCRdb keeps only in-frame clones here, not all; method: immunoSEQ multiplex PCR. Among over 65,000 clones, approximately 89% were seen once, and the ten largest hold less than 6%. V was clipped by 4 bases and J by 4 bases; unmatched bases: 11. Germline V lookup: CDR1 SGHRS, CDR2 YFSETQ. The CDR3 contains 16 residues. Sequencing used peripheral blood, obtained 28 days after the second AZD1222 dose. The rearrangement links TRBV5-1 to TRBJ2-3; 8 positions agree with TRBD1. The receptor was isolated from an adult who received the AZD1222 COVID-19 vaccine. DNA for the CDR3: TGCGCCAGCAGCCTCTCAGGACAGGGCTTCGCAGATACGCAGTATTTT. Protein sequence: CASSLSGQGFADTQYF.